This is a list of T cell receptor beta chains from one sample in a study of T-cell reconstitution after alpha-beta-depleted transplantation in children. TCRdb independently ran MiXCR on the PCR reads; one entry per CDR3 protein. Of roughly 23,000 distinct CDR3 sequences in the sample, about 11% are singletons; the top ten hold 20% to 25%. Here the sequenced sample was PBMCs from the stem cell graft donor, taken from the stem cell graft. All receptors come from a human donor who donated a stem cell graft to a child with chronic granulomatous disease. Each CDR3 is given with its conserved first and last residue. The D gene is left open where the match is weak. Not all rows give a size; the values are once, few, many and, for expanded clones, a class.

TRBJ2-6	TRBV27	TRBD1	many	TGTGCCAGCAGTAGCCTCCCCGGACAGGGTGGCAACGTCCTGACTTTC	CASSSLPGQGGNVLTF
TRBJ2-1	TRBV14	NA	few	TGTGCCAGCAGCCAAGACGGGTTAAGTGAGGGCAATGAGCAGTTCTTC	CASSQDGLSEGNEQFF
TRBJ2-1	TRBV20-1	NA	many	TGCAGTGCTAGAGATTTGAGTACCCCAAGGAGGGATGAGCAGTTCTTC	CSARDLSTPRRDEQFF
TRBJ1-1	TRBV7-2	NA	many	TGTGCCAGCAGCTTAAGGATCGGAATAGTCGGTACAGGGACTGAAGCTTTCTTT	CASSLRIGIVGTGTEAFF
TRBJ1-5	TRBV5-6	NA	many	TGTGCCAGCAGTCAAACAGGGCCCAATCAGCCCCAGCATTTT	CASSQTGPNQPQHF
TRBJ2-7	TRBV27	TRBD1	NA	TGTGCCAGCGCACGGACAGGGGACTACGAGCAGTACTTC	CASARTGDYEQYF
TRBJ1-1	TRBV2	NA	many	TGTGCCAGCAGTGTGGGTGAAGCTTTCTTT	CASSVGEAFF
TRBJ1-1	TRBV11-2	NA	NA	TGTGCCAGCAGCTTAGCCCCGGGAGGCATGAACACTGAAGCTTTCTTT	CASSLAPGGMNTEAFF
TRBJ2-3	TRBV4-3	TRBD2	many	TGCGCCAGCAGCGATAGCGGGGGGGCCACCGATACGCAGTATTTT	CASSDSGGATDTQYF
TRBJ2-2	TRBV28	NA	many	TGTGCCAGCAGAGAGTTAAACACCGGGGAGCTGTTTTTT	CASRELNTGELFF
TRBJ2-7	TRBV7-3	TRBD1	many	TGTGCCAGCAGCTTAGGTCCGGGACAGTCCTACGAGCAGTACTTC	CASSLGPGQSYEQYF
TRBJ1-1	TRBV27	NA	many	TGTGCCAGCTCCCCTCCCCCGGGTTATGGCACTGAAGCTTTCTTT	CASSPPPGYGTEAFF
TRBJ1-1	TRBV5-6	TRBD1	many	TGTGCCAGCAGCCGTCTTCCGACAGGGGGCACTGAAGCTTTCTTT	CASSRLPTGGTEAFF
TRBJ2-5	TRBV2	TRBD2	NA	TGTGCCAGCAGTGAACGGGGGGGGATCCAAGAGACCCAGTACTTC	CASSERGGIQETQYF
TRBJ1-5	TRBV7-8	TRBD1	NA	TGTGCCAGCAGCTTAAGCGGACAGGGGGATCAGCCCCAGCATTTT	CASSLSGQGDQPQHF
TRBJ2-2	TRBV5-4	TRBD2	many	TGTGCCAGCAGCTTGGCGGGAGGGCCCTCCGGGGAGCTGTTTTTT	CASSLAGGPSGELFF
TRBJ1-1	TRBV12-3/TRBV12-4	NA	many	TGTGCCAGCAGCCAGAACACTGAAGCTTTCTTT	CASSQNTEAFF
TRBJ2-7	TRBV11-2	TRBD1	many	TGTGCCAGCAGCTTCGGACAGGGTTTCTACGAGCAGTACTTC	CASSFGQGFYEQYF
TRBJ2-1	TRBV11-2	TRBD2	many	TGTGCCAGCAGCCTAGCGGGGGGGCGTGAGCAGTTCTTC	CASSLAGGREQFF
TRBJ2-7	TRBV4-3	NA	many	TGCGCCAGCAGCCAAGACCGTCTTCGGGAGCAGTACTTC	CASSQDRLREQYF
TRBJ1-1	TRBV5-1	NA	many	TGCGCCAGCAGCTCGAGGGGGAACACTGAAGCTTTCTTT	CASSSRGNTEAFF
TRBJ2-1	TRBV14	TRBD1	many	TGTGCCAGCAGCCTTTACTCCGGGACAGGGTACCCCAATGAGCAGTTCTTC	CASSLYSGTGYPNEQFF
TRBJ1-1	TRBV20-1	NA	many	TGCAGTGCTAGAGAGGTAGGGGTAACTGAAGCTTTCTTT	CSAREVGVTEAFF
TRBJ2-1	TRBV21-1	NA	many	TGTGCCAGCAGCCTCCCGAAGGGACAGTACAATGAGCAGTTCTTC	CASSLPKGQYNEQFF
TRBJ2-3	TRBV12-3/TRBV12-4	TRBD1	NA	TGTGCCAGCAGTTCCATGACAGGGGCAGATACGCAGTATTTT	CASSSMTGADTQYF
TRBJ2-7	TRBV5-6	TRBD1	many	TGTGCCAGCAGCCTAGGGACAGCCGCTAGGGTGAAGTACTTC	CASSLGTAARVKYF
TRBJ2-1	TRBV28	TRBD2	NA	TGTGCCAGCAGTTCGTCCACAGCGGGAGGTCCCCATGAGCAGTTCTTC	CASSSSTAGGPHEQFF
TRBJ2-7	TRBV20-1	NA	many	TGCAGTGCTAGTTCCGTTTCGTTCGCTACTGAGGCGTACGAGCAGTACTTC	CSASSVSFATEAYEQYF
TRBJ2-7	TRBV7-2	TRBD2	many	TGTGCCAGCAGATTGGGGACTAGCAGGGTCTACGAGCAGTACTTC	CASRLGTSRVYEQYF
TRBJ1-1	TRBV18	NA	many	TGTGCCAGCTCACCTGCATCAGGGACGAACACTGAAGCTTTCTTT	CASSPASGTNTEAFF
TRBJ2-7	TRBV5-5	TRBD1	many	TGTGCCAGCAGCTTGGTGGGACAGGGGTCCCCCGAGCAGTACTTC	CASSLVGQGSPEQYF
TRBJ2-2	TRBV5-1	TRBD2	many	TGCGCCAGCAGCTCATCCGGGACTAGCGGGGGTTTAAACACCGGGGAGCTGTTTTTT	CASSSSGTSGGLNTGELFF
TRBJ2-2	TRBV6-5	TRBD1	many	TGTGCCAGCAGTCCGGGACAGGGAACCGGGGAGCTGTTTTTT	CASSPGQGTGELFF
TRBJ2-1	TRBV7-2	NA	many	TGTGCCAGCAGCTTAAATCGGGGTGAGAGCGATCGGTTCTTC	CASSLNRGESDRFF
TRBJ2-3	TRBV28	NA	many	TGTGCCAGCAGTTCCGACAGCCCTAGCACAGATACGCAGTATTTT	CASSSDSPSTDTQYF
TRBJ1-1	TRBV20-1	NA	many	TGCAGAGGAGTGGTCGACACTGAAGCTTTCTTT	CRGVVDTEAFF
TRBJ2-3	TRBV27	NA	many	TGTGCCAGCAGCCAGTCCCCCCCGGCCGATACGCAGTATTTT	CASSQSPPADTQYF
TRBJ1-1	TRBV9	NA	many	TGTGCCAGCAGCGCCGGACAGAACACTGAAGCTTTCTTT	CASSAGQNTEAFF
TRBJ2-1	TRBV7-8	NA	many	TGTGCCAGCAGCCCGAGGACTCGCGCGAGCTCCTACAATGAGCAGTTCTTC	CASSPRTRASSYNEQFF
TRBJ2-4	TRBV28	NA	many	TGTGCCAGCAGCCGACCCGGGGGAATTGGAAACATTCAGTACTTC	CASSRPGGIGNIQYF
TRBJ2-5	TRBV11-1	NA	many	TGTGCCAGCAGCGAAAGAGGCTTCCAAGAGACCCAGTACTTC	CASSERGFQETQYF
TRBJ2-1	TRBV5-5	NA	medium-sized	TGTGCCAGCAGCTTGGAATGGGGCGGAGGGGAGTTCTTC	CASSLEWGGGEFF
TRBJ2-3	TRBV20-1	NA	many	TGCAGTGCTAGAGCGTATGCAGGAAGGGGTAGATTAGATACGCAGTATTTT	CSARAYAGRGRLDTQYF
TRBJ2-7	TRBV7-2	NA	many	TGTGCCAGCAGCTTATCCCCGACAGGCTACGAGCAGTACTTC	CASSLSPTGYEQYF
TRBJ2-1	TRBV7-9	NA	many	TGTGCCAGCAGCGTACTTACCAGTGAGCAGTTCTTC	CASSVLTSEQFF
TRBJ1-1	TRBV6-5	TRBD1	many	TGTGCCAGCAGTTACGGGACAGGGGGAACTGAAGCTTTCTTT	CASSYGTGGTEAFF
TRBJ2-2	TRBV5-1	NA	NA	TGCGCCAGCAGCGCCCTCCCCCAGGACGGCACCGGGGAGCTGTTTTTT	CASSALPQDGTGELFF
TRBJ2-5	TRBV20-1	NA	few	TGCAGTGCTAGTCCGCTGTCCCTGGGGGAGACCCAGTACTTC	CSASPLSLGETQYF
TRBJ2-3	TRBV5-1	NA	many	TGCGCCAGCAGCTTCGGACCTGTGGTCGGCACAGATACGCAGTATTTT	CASSFGPVVGTDTQYF
TRBJ2-2	TRBV5-6	NA	medium-sized	TGTGCCAGCAGCTTGGCCGGGGAGCTGTTTTTT	CASSLAGELFF
TRBJ1-2	TRBV6-1	TRBD1	NA	TGTGCCAGCAGTGAAGTGGCAGGGGGCGCGGATGGCTACACCTTC	CASSEVAGGADGYTF
TRBJ1-2	TRBV20-1	NA	many	TGCAGTGCTAGCCCCAGGACAGCCAACAACTATGGCTACACCTTC	CSASPRTANNYGYTF
TRBJ2-7	TRBV7-2	NA	many	TGTGCCAGCAGCTTCGCGGGTGGCTCCTACGAGCAGTACTTC	CASSFAGGSYEQYF
TRBJ1-3	TRBV9	NA	NA	TGTGCCAGCAGCGTAGGGGGCACTCCCTCTGGAAACACCATATATTTT	CASSVGGTPSGNTIYF